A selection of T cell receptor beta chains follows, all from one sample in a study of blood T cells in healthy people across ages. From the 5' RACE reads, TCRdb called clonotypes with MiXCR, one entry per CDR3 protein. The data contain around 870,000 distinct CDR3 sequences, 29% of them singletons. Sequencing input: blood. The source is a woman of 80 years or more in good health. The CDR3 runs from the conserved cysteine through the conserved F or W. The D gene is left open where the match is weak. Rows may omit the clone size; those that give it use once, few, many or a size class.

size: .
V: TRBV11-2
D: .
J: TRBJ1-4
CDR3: CASSFSGFNEKLFF
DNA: TGTGCCAGCAGCTTCTCCGGATTTAATGAAAAACTGTTTTTT

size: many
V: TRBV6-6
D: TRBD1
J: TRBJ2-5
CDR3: CASSPRGPTETQYF
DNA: TGTGCCAGCAGTCCCAGGGGGCCGACAGAGACCCAGTACTTC

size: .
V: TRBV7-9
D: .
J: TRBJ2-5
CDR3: CASNPWGGTQETQYF
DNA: TGTGCCAGCAACCCCTGGGGCGGGACACAAGAGACCCAGTACTTC

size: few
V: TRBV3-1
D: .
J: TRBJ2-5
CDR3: CASSQESGEETQYF
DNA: TGTGCCAGCAGCCAAGAAAGTGGAGAGGAGACCCAGTACTTC

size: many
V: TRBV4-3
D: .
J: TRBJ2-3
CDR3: CASSLSFYTDTQYF
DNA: TGCGCCAGCAGCCTCAGTTTCTACACAGATACGCAGTATTTT

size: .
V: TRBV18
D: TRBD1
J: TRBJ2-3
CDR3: CASSPARGLRTDTQYF
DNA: TGTGCCAGCTCACCGGCCAGGGGGCTTCGCACAGATACGCAGTATTTT

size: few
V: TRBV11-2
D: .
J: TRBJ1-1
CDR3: CAGSFMAGNTEAFF
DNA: TGTGCCGGCAGCTTCATGGCGGGGAACACTGAAGCTTTCTTT

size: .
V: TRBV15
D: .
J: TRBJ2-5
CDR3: CATSRDLGWQETQYF
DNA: TGTGCCACCAGCAGAGATCTCGGTTGGCAAGAGACCCAGTACTTC

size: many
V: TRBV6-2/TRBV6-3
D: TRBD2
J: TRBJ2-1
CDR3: CASTTGLAGSIYNEQFF
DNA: TGTGCCAGCACCACCGGACTAGCGGGGAGCATCTACAATGAGCAGTTCTTC

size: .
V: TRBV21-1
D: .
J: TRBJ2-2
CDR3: CASSKAIANTGERFF
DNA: TGTGCCAGCAGCAAAGCCATCGCGAACACCGGGGAGCGGTTTTTT

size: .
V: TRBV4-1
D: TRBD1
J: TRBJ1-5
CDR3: CASSQADRGGQPQHF
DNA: TGCGCCAGCAGCCAGGCTGACAGGGGGGGACAGCCCCAGCATTTT

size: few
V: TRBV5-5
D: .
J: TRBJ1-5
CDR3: CASSLGLGNQPQHF
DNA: TGTGCCAGCAGCTTGGGACTAGGAAATCAGCCCCAGCATTTT

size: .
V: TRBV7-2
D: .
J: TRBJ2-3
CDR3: CASKTLTQTDTQYF
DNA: TGTGCCAGCAAAACTCTTACACAGACAGATACGCAGTATTTT

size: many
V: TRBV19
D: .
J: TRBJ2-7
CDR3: CASSSTGSQYF
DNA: TGTGCCAGTAGTTCCACGGGGTCCCAGTACTTC

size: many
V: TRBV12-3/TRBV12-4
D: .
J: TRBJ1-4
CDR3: CASSFNGEKLFF
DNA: TGTGCCAGCAGTTTTAACGGTGAAAAACTGTTTTTT

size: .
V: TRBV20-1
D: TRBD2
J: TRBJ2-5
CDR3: CSARRPIAGVGETQYF
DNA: TGCAGTGCTAGACGGCCGATAGCGGGGGTTGGAGAGACCCAGTACTTC

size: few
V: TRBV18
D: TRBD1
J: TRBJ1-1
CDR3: CASSPPLGTGIIEAFF
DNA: TGTGCCAGCTCACCTCCCCTAGGGACAGGGATCATTGAAGCTTTCTTT

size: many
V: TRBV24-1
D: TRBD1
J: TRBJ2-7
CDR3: CATSDRDRGRVSSYEQYF
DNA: TGTGCCACCAGTGACAGGGACAGGGGGCGGGTGAGCTCCTACGAGCAGTACTTC

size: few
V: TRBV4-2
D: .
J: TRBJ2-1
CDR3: CASSQENRRNEQFF
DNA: TGTGCCAGCAGCCAAGAAAACCGGCGGAATGAGCAGTTCTTC

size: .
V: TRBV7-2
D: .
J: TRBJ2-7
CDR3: CASSLSGALGNEQYF
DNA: TGTGCCAGCAGCTTATCGGGGGCGCTCGGCAACGAGCAGTACTTC

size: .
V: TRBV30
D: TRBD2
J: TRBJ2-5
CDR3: CAWGLGNEQYF
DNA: TGTGCCTGGGGACTAGGGAATGAGCAGTACTTC

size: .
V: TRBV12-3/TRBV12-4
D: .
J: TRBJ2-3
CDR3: CASSPALTDTQYF
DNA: TGTGCCAGCAGTCCTGCGCTCACAGATACGCAGTATTTT

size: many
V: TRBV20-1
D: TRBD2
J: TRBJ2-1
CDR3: CSALAGGPNEQFF
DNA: TGCAGTGCTTTAGCGGGGGGCCCCAATGAGCAGTTCTTC

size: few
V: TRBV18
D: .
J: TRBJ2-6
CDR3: CASSREDSLLGANVLTF
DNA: TGTGCCAGCTCAAGGGAGGACTCCCTGTTGGGGGCCAACGTCCTGACTTTC

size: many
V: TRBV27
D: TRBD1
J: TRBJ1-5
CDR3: CASSSSGTGLNQPQHF
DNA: TGTGCCAGCAGTTCGTCCGGGACAGGGCTCAATCAGCCCCAGCATTTT

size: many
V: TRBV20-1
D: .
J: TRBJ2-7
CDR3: CSASLYPGVRSSYEQYF
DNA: TGCAGTGCTAGCCTTTACCCGGGAGTCAGGAGCTCCTACGAGCAGTACTTC

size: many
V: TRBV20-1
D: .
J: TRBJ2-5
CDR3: CSAREATIDSHQETQYF
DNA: TGCAGTGCTAGAGAAGCCACAATTGACAGCCACCAAGAGACCCAGTACTTC

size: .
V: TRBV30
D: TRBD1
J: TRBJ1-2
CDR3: CAWSSLWTGGYYGYTF
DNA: TGTGCCTGGAGTTCTCTCTGGACAGGGGGTTACTATGGCTACACCTTC

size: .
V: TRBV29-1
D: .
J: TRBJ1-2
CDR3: CSVEDPYGYTF
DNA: TGCAGCGTTGAAGATCCCTATGGCTACACCTTC

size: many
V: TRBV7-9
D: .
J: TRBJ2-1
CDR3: CASTRGSEQFF
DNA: TGTGCCAGCACCAGGGGTTCTGAGCAGTTCTTC

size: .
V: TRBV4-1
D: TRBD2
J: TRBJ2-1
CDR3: CASSQDTGSGRAVRYNEQFF
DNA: TGCGCCAGCAGCCAAGATACGGGGAGCGGGAGGGCCGTGCGGTACAATGAGCAGTTCTTC

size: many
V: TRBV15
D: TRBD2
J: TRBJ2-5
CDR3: CATSRDPRGGLETQYF
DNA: TGTGCCACCAGCAGAGATCCCCGGGGGGGATTGGAGACCCAGTACTTC

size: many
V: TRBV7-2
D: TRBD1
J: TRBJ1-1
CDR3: CASSFSGGVGTEAFF
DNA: TGTGCCAGCAGCTTCTCAGGGGGAGTAGGTACTGAAGCTTTCTTT

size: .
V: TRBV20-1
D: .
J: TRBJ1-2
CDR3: CSARDSLNYGYTF
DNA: TGCAGTGCTAGAGACAGCCTCAACTATGGCTACACCTTC

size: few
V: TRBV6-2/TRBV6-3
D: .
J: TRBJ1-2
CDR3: CASSYSNGYGYTF
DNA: TGTGCCAGCAGTTACTCGAATGGTTACGGCTACACCTTC